This T cell receptor (beta chain) was captured by sequencing in a study of blood T cell repertoires in COVID-19. Whole-study context: Acute and convalescent COVID-19 samples came from the United States, Italy and Spain. Sources were T cells, B-cell-depleted T cells, or PBMCs; the material itself was cDNA or gDNA.

All enrollees were about 18 to 89 years old and from some 24 US areas. Clinical history as reported by participants underpinned cohort assignment. Libraries were prepared by immunoSEQ multiplex PCR; TCRdb keeps only in-frame clonotypes and omits some of them. The table includes 300,000 to 450,000 clones, 70% to 90% detected once. Germline CDR1 is MNHEY and CDR2 is SVGAGI. This CDR3 region has 15 residues. V lost 5 bases and J lost 3, with 17 bases in between. The origin of this receptor is a man aged 25-40 years who had recovered from COVID-19. The sequenced sample was PBMCs or T cells enriched from blood (not recorded which). The V and J genes are TRBV6-5 and TRBJ2-7; D is perhaps TRBD1 (7 bases). The CDR3: CASSNRGGEIYEQYF. As DNA, the CDR3 is TGTGCCAGCAGTAACAGGGGCGGGGAAATCTACGAGCAGTACTTC.